This is a list of T cell receptor beta chains from one sample in a study of T cell changes during pregnancy in multiple sclerosis. The assay was immunoSEQ multiplex PCR, and TCRdb's table has in-frame clones only and misses some. The sample contains about 77,000 clones, approximately 94% of which appear only once. Sample: peripheral blood, taken after pregnancy. These receptors were obtained from a female donor in good health, enrolled as a control in a pregnancy study. Both conserved end residues are part of each CDR3. A D gene is named only where the DNA matches it firmly. Size values are once, few and many counts, or a class for expanded clones, and some rows have none.

V	size	D	J	CDR3	DNA
TRBV6-1	NA	NA	TRBJ1-4	CASRLGGGNEKLFF	TGTGCCAGCCGGTTGGGGGGTGGGAATGAAAAACTGTTTTTT
TRBV5-5	NA	NA	TRBJ2-1	CASSSSTYRDSVFF	TGTGCCAGCAGCTCAAGCACCTACAGGGATTCTGTGTTCTTC
TRBV28	once	NA	TRBJ1-1	CASTPLFQRRAEAFF	TGTGCCAGCACCCCACTATTCCAACGGAGGGCTGAAGCTTTCTTT
TRBV9	NA	NA	TRBJ1-4	CASSVEQGIKEKLFF	TGTGCCAGCAGCGTAGAGCAGGGTATAAAGGAAAAACTGTTTTTT
TRBV27	NA	NA	TRBJ2-3	CASRRVKAGDTQYF	TGTGCCAGCAGACGCGTTAAAGCGGGAGATACGCAGTATTTT
TRBV7-2	once	TRBD2	TRBJ2-5	CASSFSGSSETQYF	TGTGCCAGCAGCTTTAGCGGGAGTTCAGAGACCCAGTACTTC
TRBV30	NA	NA	TRBJ1-6	CAWTQRVGGYNSPLHF	TGTGCCTGGACTCAAAGGGTGGGAGGCTATAATTCACCCCTCCACTTT
TRBV6-6	NA	NA	TRBJ1-5	CASVLTLNQPQHF	TGTGCCAGCGTCCTAACTCTGAATCAGCCCCAGCATTTT
TRBV19	NA	NA	TRBJ1-4	CASSPGAEKLFF	TGTGCCAGTAGTCCCGGAGCGGAAAAACTGTTTTTT
TRBV9	NA	NA	TRBJ2-1	CASSAGNWGYNEQFF	TGTGCCAGCAGCGCGGGAAACTGGGGCTACAATGAGCAGTTCTTC
TRBV18	NA	TRBD1	TRBJ1-4	CASSPRTGHTKRTNEKLFF	TGTGCCAGCTCACCCCGGACAGGGCATACAAAACGGACTAATGAAAAACTGTTTTTT
TRBV6-1	NA	NA	TRBJ2-3	CASSERGSPSGYTDTQYF	TGTGCCAGCAGTGAAAGGGGGTCTCCTTCGGGATACACAGATACGCAGTATTTT
TRBV5-1	NA	TRBD1	TRBJ2-7	CASSWAGQGARYEQYF	TGCGCCAGCAGCTGGGCGGGACAGGGGGCCCGCTACGAGCAGTACTTC
TRBV6-5	NA	TRBD1	TRBJ1-1	CASIPGQGRTEAFF	TGTGCCAGCATCCCGGGACAGGGGAGGACTGAAGCTTTCTTT
TRBV19	NA	NA	TRBJ2-5	CASSIGVLGTQYF	TGTGCCAGTAGTATCGGGGTGTTGGGGACCCAGTACTTC
TRBV7-9	NA	TRBD1	TRBJ1-2	CASSLEGADGYTF	TGTGCCAGCAGCCTAGAGGGGGCAGATGGCTACACCTTC
TRBV30	NA	TRBD1	TRBJ1-5	CAWRGDSSNQPQHF	TGTGCCTGGAGGGGGGACAGCAGCAATCAGCCCCAGCATTTT
TRBV7-2	NA	NA	TRBJ2-3	CASSLAGQRTDTQYF	TGTGCCAGCAGCTTAGCCGGACAGCGCACAGATACGCAGTATTTT
TRBV19	NA	TRBD2	TRBJ2-7	CASSEGLAGVGYEQYF	TGTGCCAGTAGCGAGGGACTAGCGGGAGTCGGGTACGAGCAGTACTTC
TRBV10-2	NA	TRBD2	TRBJ2-7	CAGIVGGYEQYF	TGCGCCGGAATAGTGGGAGGGTACGAGCAGTACTTC
TRBV6-1	NA	TRBD1	TRBJ1-2	CASRETGFWDGYTF	TGTGCCAGCAGAGAGACAGGGTTCTGGGATGGCTACACCTTC
TRBV7-8	NA	NA	TRBJ2-2	CASSLSAGELFF	TGTGCCAGCAGCTTATCCGCCGGGGAGCTGTTTTTT
TRBV7-9	NA	TRBD2	TRBJ2-1	CASSPRGGLATWGEQFF	TGTGCCAGCAGCCCTAGAGGGGGACTAGCGACCTGGGGTGAGCAGTTCTTC
TRBV5-6	NA	TRBD2	TRBJ2-5	CASSFWVLAGAKYF	TGTGCCAGCAGCTTTTGGGTTCTAGCGGGCGCGAAGTACTTC
TRBV5-4	NA	NA	TRBJ2-1	CASSLASGNEQFF	TGTGCCAGCAGCTTGGCGAGCGGCAATGAGCAGTTCTTC
TRBV7-9	NA	NA	TRBJ1-5	CASSLGQGGGQPQHF	TGTGCCAGCAGCTTGGGGCAGGGAGGGGGTCAGCCCCAGCATTTT
TRBV29-1	NA	NA	TRBJ1-5	CSVAVNTHSNQPQHF	TGCAGCGTCGCGGTGAACACTCATAGCAATCAGCCCCAGCATTTT
TRBV6-1	NA	NA	TRBJ2-7	CASDDSQGAYEQYF	TGTGCCAGCGACGACAGCCAAGGGGCCTACGAGCAGTACTTC
TRBV5-6	NA	NA	TRBJ2-2	CASSIIPGATGELFF	TGTGCCAGCAGTATAATCCCAGGGGCCACCGGGGAGCTGTTTTTT
TRBV14	NA	NA	TRBJ2-3	CASSQGTFSTDTQYF	TGTGCCAGCAGCCAAGGGACATTTAGCACAGATACGCAGTATTTT
TRBV2	few	TRBD1	TRBJ1-2	CASREDRNYGYTF	TGTGCCAGCAGGGAGGACAGGAACTATGGCTACACCTTC
TRBV5-6	NA	NA	TRBJ2-4	CASSLQGNIQYF	TGTGCCAGCAGCTTGCAGGGAAACATTCAGTACTTC
TRBV5-1	once	NA	TRBJ2-7	CASSPVGGNSYEQYF	TGCGCCAGCAGCCCGGTTGGGGGGAACTCCTACGAGCAGTACTTC
TRBV27	NA	TRBD1	TRBJ2-5	CASSPYRGSGETQYF	TGTGCCAGCAGTCCCTACAGGGGATCGGGAGAGACCCAGTACTTC
TRBV14	NA	TRBD1	TRBJ1-1	CASSPPNRDRRLNTEAFF	TGTGCCAGCAGCCCGCCAAACCGGGACAGGAGACTGAACACTGAAGCTTTCTTT
TRBV6-5	NA	NA	TRBJ1-3	CASSSSQGYSGNTIYF	TGTGCCAGCAGTTCCTCGCAGGGCTATTCTGGAAACACCATATATTTT
TRBV11-3	NA	TRBD2	TRBJ2-5	CASSDSGQETQYF	TGTGCCAGCAGCGATAGCGGGCAAGAGACCCAGTACTTC
TRBV7-3	NA	TRBD2	TRBJ2-1	CASSATSGGAYNEQFF	TGTGCCAGCAGCGCAACTAGCGGAGGGGCCTACAATGAGCAGTTCTTC
TRBV9	NA	TRBD1	TRBJ1-1	CASSPRRQGVETEAFF	TGTGCCAGCAGCCCACGCAGACAGGGGGTGGAAACTGAAGCTTTCTTT
TRBV9	NA	NA	TRBJ1-4	CASSGGLGREKLFF	TGTGCCAGCAGCGGTGGACTTGGCCGGGAAAAACTGTTTTTT
TRBV19	NA	NA	TRBJ2-7	CASSQGDSYEQYF	TGTGCCAGTAGCCAGGGTGACTCCTACGAGCAGTACTTC
TRBV7-2	NA	TRBD2	TRBJ2-1	CASSPSTSGRPDEQFF	TGTGCCAGCAGCCCCTCTACTAGCGGGAGACCTGATGAGCAGTTCTTC
TRBV7-2	NA	NA	TRBJ2-5	CASSLAREMSRETQYF	TGTGCCAGCAGCTTAGCGCGTGAGATGTCGAGGGAGACCCAGTACTTC
TRBV29-1	NA	NA	TRBJ2-1	CSATRRANEQFF	TGCAGCGCCACCCGCAGGGCGAATGAGCAGTTCTTC
TRBV6-5	NA	TRBD2	TRBJ2-7	CASRNWASGDYEQYF	TGTGCCAGCAGGAATTGGGCTAGCGGGGATTACGAGCAGTACTTC
TRBV18	NA	TRBD2	TRBJ2-7	CASLSGRAPYEQYF	TGTGCCAGCTTAAGCGGGAGGGCCCCCTACGAGCAGTACTTC
TRBV11-2	NA	NA	TRBJ2-7	CASSLGLRDEQYF	TGTGCCAGCAGCTTAGGCCTCAGGGACGAGCAGTACTTC
TRBV7-3	NA	NA	TRBJ2-2	CASSQGSLSGELFF	TGTGCCAGCAGCCAGGGAAGTCTCAGCGGGGAGCTGTTTTTT
TRBV18	NA	NA	TRBJ1-2	CASSPDRTYGYTF	TGTGCCAGCTCCCCTGACAGGACCTATGGCTACACCTTC
TRBV6-5	NA	TRBD1	TRBJ2-4	CASSSTGQIQYF	TGTGCCAGCAGTTCGACAGGGCAGATTCAGTACTTC